This section outlines one T cell receptor (beta chain) sequence together with its context. This clonotype appeared once. Its antigen is unknown. Base qualities were left out, and no much larger clone turns up one base away. This sample is drawn from a study of human T cells and chemical hapten exposure (dated by TCRdb to 2020 to 2022). With regard to the full study: For sensitization, 2% DPC in acetone was applied to an approximately 2 cm by approximately 2 cm area of upper inner arm skin. Patients additionally received weekly therapeutic DPC doses to the scalp throughout the approximately 25-week study period. Patch tests used Finn chambers with 0.01% DPC on the upper back, scored after 6 days by International Contact Dermatitis Research Group standards. Alopecia areata with under or over 50% scalp involvement, alopecia totalis and alopecia universalis were represented in the patient cohort, which was mostly female. Libraries were combined into a pool for sequencing, and differences in TCR yield between samples came mainly from small differences in library volumes within the pool. This study followed changes in the peripheral blood TCR repertoire in vivo during primary and secondary sensitization of alopecia patients to the hapten diphenylcyclopropenone (DPC). Blood was sampled from patients pre-sensitization (week 0) and at 2, 6 and about 24 weeks after DPC sensitization. Blood for TCR sequencing was provided by twenty-nine alopecia patients at one to four time points (pre-sensitization, 2, 6 and 24 weeks). Summary of the overall study and its limitations: After repeated subsampling, the strength of the expansion versus patch-test correlation and the threshold at which it became significant changed. Patch test score correlated positively with the number of PT1 expanded TCRs, reaching significance at thresholds 8, 16 and 32 but not at 4. Expanded TCRs formed significantly more large CDR3 similarity clusters than pre-sensitization or healthy control sets, consistent with antigen-driven responses. The number of TCRs above 1 in 1000 frequency did not change with DPC sensitization; there was no evidence of global repertoire structure alterations. All patients had alopecia, a presumed autoimmune disease, so their immune response might differ from that of healthy individuals.

To prepare the library, RACE was applied. Sequenced on a NextSeq 500. During library preparation, unique molecular identifiers were attached to individual cDNA molecules so that TCRs could be counted in a quantitative, reproducible way. Each blood RNA sample was used to sequence both TCR alpha and TCR beta chains. As for how the authors treated the data: The median number of TCRs per sample was some 100,000, ranging from about 23,224 to 690,600. V, J and CDR3 annotation of the TCR reads was carried out using the Decombinator software suite. For the PS versus PT1 abundance plots, all samples were subsampled to the same number of TCRs (28,000). TCRs were defined as expanded if absent before sensitization and observed at least eight times at the 2-week time point. TCRdb trimmed public reads at Q25 via fastp, called clones via MiXCR and kept in-frame beta chains. Records with the same CDR3 protein are collapsed into one entry carrying the most frequent genes and DNA. TCRdb's processing, not the authors' own work, is the source of the V and J calls. Across this sample there are 150,000 to 200,000 distinct CDR3 sequences, with under 25% seen only once. Over 2% of the sample comes from the top ten.

Sample time point, as interpreted from the label and publication: patch test 3, about 24 weeks after DPC sensitization. Read against the paper, the sample's treatment or condition label means: therapeutic diphenylcyclopropenone sensitization with weekly scalp DPC. At every patch-test visit, the blood draw took place before the patch test was put on. Eligible patients were aged 18 to 70, diagnosed with alopecia, deemed suitable for DPC therapy, and excluded if pregnant. Unfractionated whole blood was collected in Tempus Blood RNA tubes, and total RNA was extracted from that blood. This clonotype originated in a woman between 40 and 50 years old with alopecia areata. Some clones in this sample may be carry-over from other donors' samples. The specimen was whole blood, collected in connection with sensitization to the hapten diphenylcyclopropenone (DPC).

The CDR3 reads CASNQPGQTEAFF. The DNA sequence follows: TGTGCCAGCAACCAACCCGGACAGACTGAAGCTTTCTTT. Here the chain combines TRBV7-2 and TRBJ1-1; TRBD1 is a weak D gene call, 6 bases matching. The CDR3 holds 13 amino acids from the cysteine to the phenylalanine. Just CDR3 DNA is preserved here, 39 bases in frame from base 1. V loses 7 bases of germline sequence and J loses 5 bases, and the interval between the two ends is 14 bases. CDR1 and CDR2 are drawn from the germline V gene: SGHTA, FQGNSA.